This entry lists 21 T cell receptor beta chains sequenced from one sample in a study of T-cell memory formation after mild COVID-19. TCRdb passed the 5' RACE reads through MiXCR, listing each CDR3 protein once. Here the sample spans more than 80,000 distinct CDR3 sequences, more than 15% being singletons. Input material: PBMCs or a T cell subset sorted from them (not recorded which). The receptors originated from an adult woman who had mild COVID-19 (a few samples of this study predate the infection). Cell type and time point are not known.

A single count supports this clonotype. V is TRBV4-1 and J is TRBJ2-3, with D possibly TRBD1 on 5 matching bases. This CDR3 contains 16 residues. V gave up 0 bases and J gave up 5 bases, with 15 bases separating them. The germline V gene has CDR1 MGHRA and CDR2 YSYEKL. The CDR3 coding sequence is TGCGCCAGCAGCCAAGAAGGCAGGGATGTTGGAGATACGCAGTATTTT. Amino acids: CASSQEGRDVGDTQYF.

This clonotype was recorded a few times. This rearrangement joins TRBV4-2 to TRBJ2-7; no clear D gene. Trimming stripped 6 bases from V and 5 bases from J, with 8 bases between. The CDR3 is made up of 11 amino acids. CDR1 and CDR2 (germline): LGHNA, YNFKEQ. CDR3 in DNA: TGTGCCAGCAGATTTGGTGACGAGCAGTACTTC. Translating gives CASRFGDEQYF.

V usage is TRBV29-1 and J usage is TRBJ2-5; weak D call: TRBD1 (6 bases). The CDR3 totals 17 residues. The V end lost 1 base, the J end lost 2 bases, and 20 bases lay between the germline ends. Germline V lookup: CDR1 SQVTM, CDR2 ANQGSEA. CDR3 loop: CSVEGSTLTGQQETQYF. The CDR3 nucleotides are TGCAGCGTTGAAGGGTCTACCCTGACAGGCCAACAAGAGACCCAGTACTTC.

The CDR3: CASSLGIGQPGYEQYF. The CDR3 nucleotides are TGTGCCAGCAGCTTAGGCATAGGGCAACCGGGATACGAGCAGTACTTC. V gene TRBV7-9 combines with J gene TRBJ2-7, with D possibly TRBD2 on 5 matching bases. CDR1 is SEHNR, CDR2 FQNEAQ, per germline (reference sequence). The CDR3 runs to 16 residues. V was shortened by 1 base and J by 4 bases, with 17 bases between the two germline ends.

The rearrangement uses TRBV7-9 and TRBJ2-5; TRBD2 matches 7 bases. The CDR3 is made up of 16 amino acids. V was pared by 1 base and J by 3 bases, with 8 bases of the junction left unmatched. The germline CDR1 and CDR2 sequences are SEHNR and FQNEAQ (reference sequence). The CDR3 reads CASSLEDGGLEETQYF. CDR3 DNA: TGTGCCAGCAGCTTAGAGGACGGGGGGTTGGAAGAGACCCAGTACTTC.

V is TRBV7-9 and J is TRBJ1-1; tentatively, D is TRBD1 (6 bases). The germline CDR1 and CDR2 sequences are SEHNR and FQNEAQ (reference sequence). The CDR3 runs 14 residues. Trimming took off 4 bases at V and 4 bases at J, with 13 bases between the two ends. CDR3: CASSSSRDITEAFF. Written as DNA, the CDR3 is TGTGCCAGCAGCTCGTCCCGGGACATCACTGAAGCTTTCTTT.

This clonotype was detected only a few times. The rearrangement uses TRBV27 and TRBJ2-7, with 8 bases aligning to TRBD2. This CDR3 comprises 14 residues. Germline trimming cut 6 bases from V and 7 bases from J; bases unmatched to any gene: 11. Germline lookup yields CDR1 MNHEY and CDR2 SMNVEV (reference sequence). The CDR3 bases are TGTGCCAGCAGGACCGGGACTAGACTGTGGGAGCAGTACTTC. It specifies CASRTGTRLWEQYF.

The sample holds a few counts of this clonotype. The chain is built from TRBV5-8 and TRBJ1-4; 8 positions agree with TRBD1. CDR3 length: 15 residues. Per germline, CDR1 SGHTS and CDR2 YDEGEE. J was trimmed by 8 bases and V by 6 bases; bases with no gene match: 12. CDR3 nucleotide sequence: TGTGCCAGCAATAACGGGGGGGACAGGAACGAAAAACTGTTTTTT. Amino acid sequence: CASNNGGDRNEKLFF.

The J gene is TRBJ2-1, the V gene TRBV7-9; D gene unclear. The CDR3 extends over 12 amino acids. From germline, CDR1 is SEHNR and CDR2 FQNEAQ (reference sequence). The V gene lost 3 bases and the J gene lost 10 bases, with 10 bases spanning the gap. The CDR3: CASSFSTNEQFF. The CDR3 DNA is TGTGCCAGCAGCTTTTCGACCAACGAGCAGTTCTTC.

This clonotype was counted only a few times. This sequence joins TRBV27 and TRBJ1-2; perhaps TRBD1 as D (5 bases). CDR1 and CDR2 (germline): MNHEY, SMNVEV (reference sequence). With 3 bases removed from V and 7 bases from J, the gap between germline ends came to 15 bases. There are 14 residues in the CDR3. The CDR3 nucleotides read TGTGCCAGCAGTTTCCCCGGGACGGTTGTTGGCTACACCTTC. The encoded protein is CASSFPGTVVGYTF.

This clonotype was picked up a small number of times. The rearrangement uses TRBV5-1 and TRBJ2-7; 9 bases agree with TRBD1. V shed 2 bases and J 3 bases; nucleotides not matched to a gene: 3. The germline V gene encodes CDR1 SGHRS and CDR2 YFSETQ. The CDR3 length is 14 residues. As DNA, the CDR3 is TGCGCCAGCAGCTTACCGGGACAGGGCTACGAGCAGTACTTC. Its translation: CASSLPGQGYEQYF.

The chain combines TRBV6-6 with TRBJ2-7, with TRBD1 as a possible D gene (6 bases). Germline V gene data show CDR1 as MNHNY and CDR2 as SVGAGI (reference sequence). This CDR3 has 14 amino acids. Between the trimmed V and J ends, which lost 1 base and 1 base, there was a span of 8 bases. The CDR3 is CASSYLGQSYEQYF. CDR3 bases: TGTGCCAGCAGTTACTTAGGACAGTCCTACGAGCAGTACTTC.

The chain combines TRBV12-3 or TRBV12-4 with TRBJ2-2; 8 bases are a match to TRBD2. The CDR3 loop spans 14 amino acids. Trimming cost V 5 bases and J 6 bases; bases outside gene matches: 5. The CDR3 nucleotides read TGTGCCAGCAGTCTTCAACTAGCGGCCGGGGAGCTGTTTTTT. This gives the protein CASSLQLAAGELFF.

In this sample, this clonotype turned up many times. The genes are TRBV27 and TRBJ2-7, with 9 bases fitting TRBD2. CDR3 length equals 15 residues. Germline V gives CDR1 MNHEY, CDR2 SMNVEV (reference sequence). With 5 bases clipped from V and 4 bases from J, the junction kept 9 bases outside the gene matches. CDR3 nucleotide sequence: TGTGCCAGCAGTACTAATAGCGGGAGTCTGTACGAGCAGTACTTC. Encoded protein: CASSTNSGSLYEQYF.

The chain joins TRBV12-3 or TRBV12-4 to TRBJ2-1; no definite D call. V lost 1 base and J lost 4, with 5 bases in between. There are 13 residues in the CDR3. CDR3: CASSLVQYNEQFF. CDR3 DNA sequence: TGTGCCAGCAGTTTAGTACAGTACAATGAGCAGTTCTTC.

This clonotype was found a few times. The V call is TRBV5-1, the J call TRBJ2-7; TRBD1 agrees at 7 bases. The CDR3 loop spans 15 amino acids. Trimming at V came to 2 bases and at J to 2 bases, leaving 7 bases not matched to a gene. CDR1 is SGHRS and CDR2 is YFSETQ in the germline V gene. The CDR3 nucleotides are TGCGCCAGCAGCTTCGGACAGGCTGCTACCTACGAGCAGTACTTC. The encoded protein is CASSFGQAATYEQYF.

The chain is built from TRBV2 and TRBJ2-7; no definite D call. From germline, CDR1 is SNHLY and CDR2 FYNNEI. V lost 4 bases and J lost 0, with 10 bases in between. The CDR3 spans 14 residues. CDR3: CASSGLGVSYEQYF. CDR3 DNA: TGTGCCAGCAGTGGTCTGGGCGTCTCCTACGAGCAGTACTTC.

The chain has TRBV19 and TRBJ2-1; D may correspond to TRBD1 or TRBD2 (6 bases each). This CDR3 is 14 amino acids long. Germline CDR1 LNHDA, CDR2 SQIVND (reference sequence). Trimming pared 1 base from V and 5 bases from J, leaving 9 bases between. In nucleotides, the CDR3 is TGTGCCAGTAGTATAGCGGGGGCCCACAATGAGCAGTTCTTC. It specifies CASSIAGAHNEQFF.

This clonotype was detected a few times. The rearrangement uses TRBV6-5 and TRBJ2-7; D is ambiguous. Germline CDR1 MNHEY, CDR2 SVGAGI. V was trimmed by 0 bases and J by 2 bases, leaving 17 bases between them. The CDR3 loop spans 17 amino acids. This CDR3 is CASSYSSQIGLTYEQYF. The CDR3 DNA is TGTGCCAGCAGTTACTCGAGTCAGATAGGGCTGACCTACGAGCAGTACTTC.

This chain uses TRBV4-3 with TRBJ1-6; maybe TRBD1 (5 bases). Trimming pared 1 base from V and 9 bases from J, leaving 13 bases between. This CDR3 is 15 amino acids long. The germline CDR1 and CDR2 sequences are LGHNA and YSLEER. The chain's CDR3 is CASSQGRDGFSPLHF. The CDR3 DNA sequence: TGCGCCAGCAGCCAAGGGAGGGACGGATTTTCACCCCTCCACTTT.

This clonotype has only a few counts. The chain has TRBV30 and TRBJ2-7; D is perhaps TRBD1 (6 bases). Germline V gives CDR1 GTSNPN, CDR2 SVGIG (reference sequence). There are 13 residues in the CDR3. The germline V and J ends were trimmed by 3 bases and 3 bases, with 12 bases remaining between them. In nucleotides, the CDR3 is TGTGCCTGGAGAGACAGGACCTACTACGAGCAGTACTTC. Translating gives CAWRDRTYYEQYF.